These 2 T cell receptor beta chains were sequenced from one sample in a study of OX40 agonist ivuxolimab in advanced cancers. Sequencing was performed with immunoSEQ multiplex PCR; in TCRdb, only in-frame clones are kept and a portion is missing. In the table there are around 64,000 clones, more than 85% of which are singletons. The starting material was CD4+ or CD8+ T cells sorted from blood, obtained in a trial of the OX40 agonist ivuxolimab. These receptors were collected from an adult with an advanced solid tumor such as melanoma, head and neck, liver or kidney cancer.

V gene TRBV5-1 combines with J gene TRBJ1-2; 9 bases are shared with TRBD1. The CDR3 spans 15 residues. V lost 0 bases to trimming and J lost 3 bases; unmatched junction nucleotides: 3. The germline V gene encodes CDR1 SGHRS and CDR2 YFSETQ. The CDR3 DNA reads TGCGCCAGCAGCTTGGGGGACAGGGAATACTATGGCTACACCTTC. Protein: CASSLGDREYYGYTF.

V gene TRBV6-4 combines with J gene TRBJ2-2; 9 nucleotides align to TRBD1. Germline assignment: CDR1 MRHNA and CDR2 SNTAGT. The CDR3 is made up of 15 amino acids. V shed 5 bases and J 4 bases; nucleotides not matched to a gene: 5. CDR3 DNA sequence: TGTGCCAGCAGTCCCACAGGGGGCTTCACCGGGGAGCTGTTTTTT. Residues: CASSPTGGFTGELFF.